The subject of this entry is one T cell receptor (beta chain). As yet, its antigen is unknown. The CDR3 is made up of 17 amino acids. The ends were cut back, 3 bases at V and 0 bases at J, with 12 bases in the middle. CDR1 and CDR2 from the germline V gene are ENHRY and SYGVKD. This entry is derived from a study of shared clonotypes between healthy human individuals. Study background: Plates per donor: three CD4 naive, three CD4 memory, two CD8 naive, one CD8 memory. Study-wide points: The study found lower generation probabilities in non-shared clonotypes than in those shared by all four donors. Collection of samples was limited to blood; tissue repertoires likely differ. Deeper or shallower sequencing was expected to change how clonotypes are shared among donors.

Libraries were prepared by immunoSEQ multiplex PCR; TCRdb keeps only in-frame clonotypes and omits some of them. The top ten hold around 1.5% of the sample, which has about a million clones, approximately 80% seen once. The chain has TRBV10-3 and TRBJ2-6, with D tentatively TRBD1 (6 bases). The TCR comes from a man younger than 35 in good health. Sequencing was performed on memory CD4+ T cells sorted from blood. Noted subset: CD45RA-negative fraction. The CDR3 region is CAISDFRTASGANVLTF. Written as DNA, the CDR3 is TGTGCCATCAGTGACTTCCGGACAGCCTCTGGGGCCAACGTCCTGACTTTC.